This is a list of T cell receptor beta chains from one sample in a study of shared clonotypes between healthy human individuals. Libraries were prepared by immunoSEQ multiplex PCR; TCRdb keeps only in-frame clonotypes and omits some of them. The sample shows approximately 2,300,000 clones, under 95% of them seen only once. The sample was naive CD4+ T cells from PBMCs. The source of these receptors is a man aged 18 to 30 in good health. Some clones in this sample may be carry-over from other donors' samples. Both conserved end residues are trimmed from each CDR3.

V gene | CDR3 protein
TRBV18 | ASSPLGQGAVGQY
TRBV28 | ASSPSQETQY
TRBV5-1 | ASSSTSLASGTEYGYT
TRBV5-1 | ASSSGGLQETQY
TRBV28 | ASSLGDEGAAQPQH
TRBV2 | ASSATTYEQY
TRBV7-3 | ASSLTAGGEQY
TRBV11-3 | ASSFLTTGELF
TRBV5-8 | ASSLLSRLHYEQY
TRBV9 | ASSGTGALGTQY
TRBV28 | ASSPSGRVVETQY
TRBV28 | ASSGRLGRRDNEQF
TRBV6-6 | ASGDSYSGNTIY
TRBV7-2 | ASSNGGSYEQY
TRBV5-1 | ASSLDGDRGYT
TRBV15 | ATSRHKAGPPYNEQF
TRBV9 | ASSVRLAVTDTQY
TRBV6-1 | ASSRGASSYNEQF
TRBV7-9 | ASSSGLAARSYNEQF
TRBV25-1 | ASRGTGLEQY
TRBV7-3 | ASSPLTSGNTGELF
TRBV19 | ASSMGISGANVLT
TRBV6-1 | ASSEARGTDTQY
TRBV9 | ASSVGPSGSYEQF
TRBV7-3 | ASSRTRDTEAF
TRBV19 | ASSININTEAF
TRBV5-1 | ASSPRAGQGADEQY
TRBV7-2 | ASSFRQGGTNEKLF
TRBV10-3 | AISGVGGYNEQF
TRBV4-2 | ASSQATGENYGYT
TRBV19 | ASTGWGDPYEQY
TRBV25-1 | ASSDYFGSDTQY
TRBV5-1 | ASSALPLAGQETQY
TRBV27 | ASSSIAGGDNEQF
TRBV6-1 | ASAVEGRLYEQY
TRBV7-2 | ASSLVVHSGTEAF
TRBV2 | AGGREYGYT
TRBV6-6 | ASSYSIQGGTYGYT
TRBV27 | ASSSTSLGTGELF